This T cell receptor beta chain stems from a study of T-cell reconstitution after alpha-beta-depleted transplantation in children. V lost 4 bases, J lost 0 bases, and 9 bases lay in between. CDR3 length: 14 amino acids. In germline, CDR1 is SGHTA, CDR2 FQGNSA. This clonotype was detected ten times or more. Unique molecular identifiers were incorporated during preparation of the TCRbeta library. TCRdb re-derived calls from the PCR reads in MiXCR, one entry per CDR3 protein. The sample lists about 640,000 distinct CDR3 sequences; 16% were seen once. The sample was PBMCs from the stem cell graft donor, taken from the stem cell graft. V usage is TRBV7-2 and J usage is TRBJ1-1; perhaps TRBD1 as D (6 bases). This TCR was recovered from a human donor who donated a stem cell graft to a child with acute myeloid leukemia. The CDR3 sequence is CASSYGTLNTEAFF. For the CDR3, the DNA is TGTGCCAGCAGCTACGGGACACTGAACACTGAAGCTTTCTTT.